The source of this T cell receptor (beta chain) is a study of T-cell reconstitution after alpha-beta-depleted transplantation in children. The ends lost 4 bases at V and 3 bases at J; junction bases unmatched: 4. The germline V gene encodes CDR1 DFQATT and CDR2 SNEGSKA (reference sequence). The CDR3 has 14 amino acids. Unique molecular identifiers tagged the TCRbeta library. TCRdb ran MiXCR on the PCR reads and lists one entry per CDR3 protein. This table has about 100,000 distinct CDR3 sequences, about 6.4% appearing once. Sequenced material: PBMCs, mostly from graft donor cells, taken 360 days after TCRalphabeta/CD19-depleted stem cell transplant. V and J are TRBV20-1 and TRBJ2-5; 11 nucleotides align to TRBD2. This sequence originates from a male patient under 10 years old who had a stem cell transplant for acute lymphoblastic leukemia, so the T cells may come from the graft donor. Written as DNA, the CDR3 is TGCAGTGCTACGACTAGCGGGGTTAAAGAGACCCAGTACTTC. Translating gives CSATTSGVKETQYF.